The 11 T cell receptor beta chains in this list originate from one sample, sequenced in a study of identical twins. TCRdb re-derived calls from the 5' RACE reads in MiXCR, one entry per CDR3 protein. Of 1.5 million to 2 million distinct CDR3 sequences in the sample, 32% were seen once. The sample comprised cord blood. These TCRs come from a newborn girl in good health.

To note about this clonotype: One end of the junction varies from germline; a read error may be responsible. The V gene is TRBV3-1, the J gene TRBJ1-2, with D unclear. Looked up from germline, CDR1 is LGHDT and CDR2 is YNNKEL (reference sequence). This CDR3 has 13 amino acids. The CDR3: CASNQAQIYGYTF. The CDR3 coding sequence is TGTGCCAGCAACCAAGCCCAGATCTATGGCTACACCTTC.

This chain joins TRBV4-2 and TRBJ2-7; TRBD2 matches at 12 bases. The length of the CDR3 is 17 residues. Looked up from germline, CDR1 is LGHNA and CDR2 is YNFKEQ. Germline trimming cut 1 base from V and 5 bases from J; bases unmatched to any gene: 9. CDR3 DNA sequence: TGTGCCAGCAGCCAAGTCCTGCTAGCGGGGGGGTATCACGAGCAGTACTTC. Protein: CASSQVLLAGGYHEQYF.

The chain links TRBV20-1 to TRBJ2-3; 9 bases are shared with TRBD1. Trimming took 3 bases from V and 4 from J; bases not matched to a gene: 5. This CDR3 is built from 14 residues. CDR1 and CDR2 (germline): DFQATT, SNEGSKA (reference sequence). The CDR3 DNA reads TGCAGTGCTAGGTCGGACAGGGGCGCAGATACGCAGTATTTT. Translation: CSARSDRGADTQYF.

CDR3 protein: CATSRDSAGTDTQYF. In DNA, the CDR3 is TGTGCCACCAGCAGAGATTCAGCCGGCACAGATACGCAGTATTTT. The rearrangement links TRBV15 to TRBJ2-3; no clear D. V was shortened by 0 bases and J by 1 base, with 8 bases between the two germline ends. Germline-derived CDR1 and CDR2 are LNHNV and YYDKDF (reference sequence). This CDR3 is built from 15 residues. Variable domain in full (rest from reference TRBV15 and TRBJ2-3): DAMVIQNPRYQVTQFGKPVTLSCSQTLNHNVMYWYQQKSSQAPKLLFHYYDKDFNNEADTPDNFQSRRPNTSFCFLDIRSPGLGDTAMYLCATSRDSAGTDTQYFGPGTRLTVL.

This clonotype appeared a few times. This sequence joins TRBV20-1 and TRBJ2-1; 8 bases are a match to TRBD2. The CDR3 is 16 amino acids. The V segment lost 0 bases and the J segment 5 bases; nucleotides outside the gene matches: 9. The V gene's germline CDR1 is DFQATT and CDR2 SNEGSKA (reference sequence). DNA for the CDR3: TGCAGTGCTAGAGATCGGGGGGGAGGTGGTCACAATGAGCAGTTCTTC. This encodes CSARDRGGGGHNEQFF.

The chain carries TRBV3-1 and TRBJ1-4, with D possibly matching TRBD1 (5 bases). The V gene lost 3 bases and the J gene lost 8 bases, with 13 bases spanning the gap. Germline CDR1 is LGHDT and CDR2 is YNNKEL (reference sequence). The CDR3 is made up of 14 amino acids. CDR3 nucleotides: TGTGCCAGCAGCCAGGGGACCTTGAAGGAAAAACTGTTTTTT. Translation gives CASSQGTLKEKLFF.

The chain employs TRBV12-3 or TRBV12-4 and TRBJ2-3; 8 bases agree with TRBD1. Trimming cost V 3 bases and J 3 bases; bases outside gene matches: 5. There are 15 residues in the CDR3. The CDR3 spells CASSFQGALTDTQYF. The CDR3 DNA follows: TGTGCCAGCAGTTTTCAGGGGGCGCTTACAGATACGCAGTATTTT.

This clonotype came up a few times. V is TRBV20-1 and J is TRBJ2-7; D possibly corresponds to TRBD2 (5 bases). This CDR3 region has 13 residues. Germline CDR1 is DFQATT and CDR2 is SNEGSKA (reference sequence). The V gene lost 5 bases and the J gene lost 0 bases, with 11 bases spanning the gap. CDR3: CSASGMGSYEQYF. The CDR3 DNA follows: TGCAGTGCTTCGGGGATGGGCTCCTACGAGCAGTACTTC.

This chain connects TRBV10-3 to TRBJ2-7; 10 nucleotides match TRBD2. Germline CDR1 is ENHRY and CDR2 is SYGVKD. Unmatched junction bases numbered 17, after V lost 5 bases and J lost 7 bases. The length of the CDR3 is 17 residues. For the CDR3, the DNA is TGTGCCATCAGTTCCCGGACTAGCGGCCACACCCTGAATGAGCAGTACTTC. Protein product: CAISSRTSGHTLNEQYF.

The chain recombines TRBV12-3 or TRBV12-4 with TRBJ1-1; tentatively, D is TRBD1 (6 bases). This CDR3 is built from 14 residues. The V gene lost 5 bases and the J gene lost 1 base, with 11 bases spanning the gap. The CDR3, as DNA: TGTGCCAGCAGTGACAGGCCACAGAACACTGAAGCTTTCTTT. This codes for CASSDRPQNTEAFF.

Regarding this clonotype: Possible read error: a much larger clone is one base away. The chain recombines TRBV5-1 with TRBJ1-4; D unresolved. The germline V gene encodes CDR1 SGHRS and CDR2 YFSETQ. CDR3 size: 13 residues. As DNA, the CDR3 is TGCGCCAGCAGCTTCGGCAGAAATGAAGAACTGTTTTTT. Translating gives CASSFGRNEELFF.